The next 5 T cell receptor beta chains were all read from a single sample in a study of cytomegalovirus exposure and HLA in healthy donors. Primers included in the PCR were 60 Vbeta and 13 Jbeta primers. Assay used: immunoSEQ multiplex PCR; TCRdb lists only in-frame clones, some missing. Here the sample spans 100,000 to 150,000 clones, over 70% being singletons. The sample comprised PBMCs. These receptors originate from a woman in her forties or fifties in good health and CMV-seronegative.

Only a few counts were recorded for this clone. This chain uses TRBV30 with TRBJ1-2; TRBD1 aligns across 10 bases. The germline V gene has CDR1 GTSNPN and CDR2 SVGIG (reference sequence). This CDR3 has 16 residues. J was trimmed by 8 bases and V by 0 bases; bases with no gene match: 12. CDR3 in DNA: TGTGCCTGGAGTGTAGGTCCCCCCGGGACAGGGGCGGGCTACACCTTC. Encoded protein: CAWSVGPPGTGAGYTF. The full variable domain, with the rest looked up from reference TRBV30 and TRBJ1-2, is SQTIHQWPATLVQPVGSPLSLECTVEGTSNPNLYWYRQAAGRGLQLLFYSVGIGQISSEVPQNLSASRPQDRQFILSSKKLLLSDSGFYLCAWSVGPPGTGAGYTFGSGTRLTVV.

The chain recombines TRBV18 with TRBJ1-3; D is undetermined. This CDR3 has 13 residues. Germline CDR1 and CDR2: KGHSH and LQKENI. V was cut by 3 bases and J by 2 bases, with 5 bases left in between. The CDR3 DNA follows: TGTGCCAGCTCACCCCAGGCTGGAAACACCATATATTTT. Protein sequence: CASSPQAGNTIYF.

This chain links TRBV30 with TRBJ1-1; 8 nucleotides agree with TRBD1. The CDR3 sequence is 14 residues long. V trimming: 7 bases; J trimming: 5 bases; junction bases outside the gene matches: 12. Germline-derived CDR1 and CDR2 are GTSNPN and SVGIG (reference sequence). In DNA form, the CDR3 reads TGTGCCTACGCCTCTCACAGGGGGGAGACTGAAGCTTTCTTT. Its protein product is CAYASHRGETEAFF.

The CDR3 loop reads CASSVYGRGEAFF. CDR3 nucleotide sequence: TGTGCCAGCAGTGTCTATGGCAGGGGTGAAGCTTTCTTT. This chain uses TRBV2 with TRBJ1-1, with D perhaps TRBD1 (6 bases). The CDR3 is 13 residues long. Germline CDR1 and CDR2: SNHLY and FYNNEI. V lost 4 bases and J lost 7, with 13 bases in between.

The chain has TRBV15 and TRBJ2-1; 7 bases map to TRBD1. Germline-derived CDR1 and CDR2 are LNHNV and YYDKDF (reference sequence). The CDR3 has 14 amino acids. Losses at the gene ends were 4 bases for V and 8 bases for J; bases not matched to a gene: 8. CDR3 nucleotide sequence: TGTGCCACCAGCAACAGGGGTATTCGGGATGAGCAGTTCTTC. It specifies CATSNRGIRDEQFF.